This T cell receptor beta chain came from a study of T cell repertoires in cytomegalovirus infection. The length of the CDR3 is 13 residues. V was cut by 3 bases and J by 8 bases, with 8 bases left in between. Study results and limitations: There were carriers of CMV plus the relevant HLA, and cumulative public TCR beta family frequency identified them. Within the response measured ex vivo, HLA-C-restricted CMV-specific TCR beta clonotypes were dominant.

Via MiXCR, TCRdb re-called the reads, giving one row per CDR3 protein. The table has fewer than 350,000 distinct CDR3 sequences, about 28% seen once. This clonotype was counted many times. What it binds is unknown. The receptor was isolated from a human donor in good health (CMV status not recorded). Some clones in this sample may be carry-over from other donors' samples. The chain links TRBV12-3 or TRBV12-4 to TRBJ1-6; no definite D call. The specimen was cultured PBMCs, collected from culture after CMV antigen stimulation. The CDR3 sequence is CASSLDPYSPLHF. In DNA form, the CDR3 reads TGTGCCAGCAGTTTGGACCCTTATTCACCCCTCCACTTT.